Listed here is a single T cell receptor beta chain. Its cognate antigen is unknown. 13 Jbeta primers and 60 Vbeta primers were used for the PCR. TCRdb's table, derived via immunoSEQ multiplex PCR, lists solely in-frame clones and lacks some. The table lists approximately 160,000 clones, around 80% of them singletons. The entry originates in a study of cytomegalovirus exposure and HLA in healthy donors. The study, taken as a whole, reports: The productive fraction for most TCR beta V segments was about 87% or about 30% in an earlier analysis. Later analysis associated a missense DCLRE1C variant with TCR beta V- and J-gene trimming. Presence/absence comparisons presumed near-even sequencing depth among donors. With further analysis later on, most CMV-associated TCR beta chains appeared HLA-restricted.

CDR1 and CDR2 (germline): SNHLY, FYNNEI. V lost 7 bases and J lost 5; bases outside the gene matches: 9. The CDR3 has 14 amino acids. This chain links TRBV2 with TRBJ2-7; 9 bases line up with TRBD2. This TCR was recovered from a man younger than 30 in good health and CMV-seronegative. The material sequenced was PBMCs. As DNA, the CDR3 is TGTGCCAGCACAGGTAGCGGGAGTGGGAACGAGCAGTACTTC. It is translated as CASTGSGSGNEQYF.